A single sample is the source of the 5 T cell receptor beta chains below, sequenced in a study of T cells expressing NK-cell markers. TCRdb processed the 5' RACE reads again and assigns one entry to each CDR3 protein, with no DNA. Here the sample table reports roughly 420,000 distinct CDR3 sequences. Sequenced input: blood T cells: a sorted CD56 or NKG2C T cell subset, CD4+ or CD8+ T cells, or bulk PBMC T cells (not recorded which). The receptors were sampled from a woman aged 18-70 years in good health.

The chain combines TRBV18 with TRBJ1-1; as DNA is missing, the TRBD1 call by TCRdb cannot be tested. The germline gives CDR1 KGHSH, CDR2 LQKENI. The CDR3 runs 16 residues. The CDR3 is CASSPLGQGASTEAFF.

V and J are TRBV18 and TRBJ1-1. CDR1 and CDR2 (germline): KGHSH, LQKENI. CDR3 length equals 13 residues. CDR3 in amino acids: CASSRTVETEAFF.

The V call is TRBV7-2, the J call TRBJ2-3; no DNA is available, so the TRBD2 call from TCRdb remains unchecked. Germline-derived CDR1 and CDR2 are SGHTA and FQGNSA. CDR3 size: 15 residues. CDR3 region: CASSLGAGGSDTQYF.

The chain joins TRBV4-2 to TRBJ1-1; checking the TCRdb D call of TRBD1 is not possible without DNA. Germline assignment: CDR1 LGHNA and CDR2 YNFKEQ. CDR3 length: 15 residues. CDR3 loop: CASSQDGRGSTEAFF.

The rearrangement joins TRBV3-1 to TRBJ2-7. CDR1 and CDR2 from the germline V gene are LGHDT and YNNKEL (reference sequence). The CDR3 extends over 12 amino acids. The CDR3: CASSLYFYEQYF.